This TCR beta chain was sequenced in a study of cytomegalovirus exposure and HLA in healthy donors (dated by TCRdb to about 2017). Context from the whole study: According to a later analysis, one platform produced both the 110 or so validation repertoires and the approximately 670 repertoires of the first cohort. Besides the first cohort of 500 to 700 subjects, a separate validation cohort made up of 120 different subjects was used. To predict cytomegalovirus infection status, the study brought together high-throughput TCR immunosequencing, statistical association of individual TCRs with disease status, and machine learning. The study was designed to test whether signatures of past pathogen exposure could be identified by cataloging public T cell receptors.

The library was obtained by the immunoSEQ multiplex PCR assay. In the original analysis: A statistical classification framework was built for diagnosing cytomegalovirus status from the catalog of TCR beta chain sequences. TCRdb retrieved this table from immuneACCESS and kept in-frame rearrangements only. Not all clones are present; in checked studies, unresolved V genes account for under half, and no reason is known for the remainder. D and trimming were read from the DNA, whereas the V and J calls and clone size are those reported in that table. In this sample the table shows about 73,000 clones, roughly 95% of which occur a single time. Of the sample, less than 3.5% is held by the ten largest clones. The count of this clone is one. The antigen this receptor binds is unknown. Within one base of it there is no much larger clone, and no base qualities were kept. The donors belonged to the validation cohort of around 110 subjects, which was separate from the roughly 700-subject first cohort.

Findings and caveats that apply to the study as a whole: In vitro tests confirmed that a few of the cytomegalovirus-associated TCR beta chains recognize cytomegalovirus antigens. In a later analysis, TCRs clustered in the first cohort were found to also tend to co-occur in the roughly 120 validation repertoires, with about 94% of cluster scores above 0. The authors suggested that the approach could potentially be extended to other disease states and immunological phenotypes. A later analysis lacked HLA typing for the validation cohort, so it scored co-occurrence in that cohort across all 120 repertoires. The study gave a list of 150 to 200 TCR beta chains associated with cytomegalovirus. Across donors, most TCR sequences were observed very rarely, whereas some public TCRs were present in many individuals. Cytomegalovirus status was reported to be diagnosed by the classifier with high specificity and sensitivity in both the original and validation cohorts.

V trim: 4 bases; J trim: 3 bases; unmatched bases: 3. The CDR3 measures 15 amino acids from cysteine to phenylalanine. The kept DNA is CDR3 alone, 45 bases in frame from the first base. Based on the germline V gene, the CDR1 and CDR2 sequences are KGHSH and LQKENI. The V and J segments used are TRBV18 and TRBJ2-2, with TRBD1 matching 9 junction bases. Sequenced sample: PBMCs. This clonotype originated in a man in his late teens or twenties in good health and CMV-seronegative. The bases are TGTGCCAGCTCACAGGGACAGGGAGACACCGGGGAGCTGTTTTTT. This codes for CASSQGQGDTGELFF.